A selection of T cell receptor beta chains follows, all from one sample in a study of blood T cell repertoires in COVID-19. Some clones are missing from TCRdb's copy, which holds only in-frame ones; the method was immunoSEQ multiplex PCR. The repertoire has some 290,000 clones, 90% of them found once; the top ten carry around 3.9%. The material sequenced was PBMCs or T cells enriched from blood (not recorded which). Receptors originate from a woman aged 25 to 39 who had been exposed to COVID-19. Each CDR3 is given with its conserved first and last residue. A D gene is named only where the DNA matches it firmly. For some rows the clone size is stated as once, few or many, or as a class when expanded; others skip it.

cdr3_aa,cdr3_nt,d_call,j_call,v_call,clone_size
CASSVPDLATIYF,TGTGCCAGCAGCGTACCGGACCTAGCCACCATATATTTT,.,TRBJ1-3,TRBV7-9,.
CASSIMGGTSNQPQHF,TGTGCCAGTAGTATAATGGGAGGGACTAGCAATCAGCCCCAGCATTTT,.,TRBJ1-5,TRBV19,.
CASSLAFPTSGGSYEQYF,TGTGCCAGCAGCTTGGCCTTTCCTACTAGCGGGGGATCCTACGAGCAGTACTTC,TRBD2,TRBJ2-7,TRBV5-6,.
CASSPPGQNIQYF,TGTGCCAGCAGCCCGCCGGGACAGAACATTCAGTACTTC,TRBD1,TRBJ2-4,TRBV3-1/TRBV3-2,.
CASSLNDRVGGYTF,TGCGCCAGCAGCTTGAACGACAGGGTAGGAGGCTACACCTTC,TRBD1,TRBJ1-2,TRBV5-1,.
CASSFRGDQPQHF,TGTGCCAGCAGCTTCAGGGGCGATCAGCCCCAGCATTTT,.,TRBJ1-5,TRBV7-8,.
CASSFRLAGLGEQFF,TGTGCCAGCAGCTTTCGGCTAGCGGGGTTAGGTGAGCAGTTCTTC,TRBD2,TRBJ2-1,TRBV11-2,.
CASSLDRLINEQFF,TGCGCCAGCAGCTTGGACAGGTTGATCAATGAGCAGTTCTTC,.,TRBJ2-1,TRBV5-1,once
CASSLDRFPRFF,TGTGCCAGCAGCTTAGACAGGTTCCCAAGATTCTTT,.,TRBJ1-1,TRBV11-2,.
CASSLSGTDYGYTF,TGCGCCAGCAGCTTGAGCGGGACCGACTATGGCTACACCTTC,.,TRBJ1-2,TRBV5-1,.
CASSRERQGAGHSPLHF,TGCGCCAGCAGCCGAGAAAGACAGGGGGCGGGACATTCACCCCTCCACTTT,TRBD1,TRBJ1-6,TRBV4-3,.
CASSLGGANTEAFF,TGCGCCAGCAGCTTGGGAGGAGCGAACACTGAAGCTTTCTTT,.,TRBJ1-1,TRBV5-1,.
CASSLTGLVWDEAFF,TGCGCCAGCAGCTTGACAGGGCTAGTGTGGGATGAAGCTTTCTTT,.,TRBJ1-1,TRBV5-1,.
CASSYSRGTEAFF,TGTGCCAGCAGTTACTCAAGGGGGACTGAAGCTTTCTTT,.,TRBJ1-1,TRBV6-5,.
CASSQGTGDSNQPQHF,TGTGCCAGCAGCCAAGGGACAGGTGATAGCAATCAGCCCCAGCATTTT,TRBD1,TRBJ1-5,TRBV3-1/TRBV3-2,.